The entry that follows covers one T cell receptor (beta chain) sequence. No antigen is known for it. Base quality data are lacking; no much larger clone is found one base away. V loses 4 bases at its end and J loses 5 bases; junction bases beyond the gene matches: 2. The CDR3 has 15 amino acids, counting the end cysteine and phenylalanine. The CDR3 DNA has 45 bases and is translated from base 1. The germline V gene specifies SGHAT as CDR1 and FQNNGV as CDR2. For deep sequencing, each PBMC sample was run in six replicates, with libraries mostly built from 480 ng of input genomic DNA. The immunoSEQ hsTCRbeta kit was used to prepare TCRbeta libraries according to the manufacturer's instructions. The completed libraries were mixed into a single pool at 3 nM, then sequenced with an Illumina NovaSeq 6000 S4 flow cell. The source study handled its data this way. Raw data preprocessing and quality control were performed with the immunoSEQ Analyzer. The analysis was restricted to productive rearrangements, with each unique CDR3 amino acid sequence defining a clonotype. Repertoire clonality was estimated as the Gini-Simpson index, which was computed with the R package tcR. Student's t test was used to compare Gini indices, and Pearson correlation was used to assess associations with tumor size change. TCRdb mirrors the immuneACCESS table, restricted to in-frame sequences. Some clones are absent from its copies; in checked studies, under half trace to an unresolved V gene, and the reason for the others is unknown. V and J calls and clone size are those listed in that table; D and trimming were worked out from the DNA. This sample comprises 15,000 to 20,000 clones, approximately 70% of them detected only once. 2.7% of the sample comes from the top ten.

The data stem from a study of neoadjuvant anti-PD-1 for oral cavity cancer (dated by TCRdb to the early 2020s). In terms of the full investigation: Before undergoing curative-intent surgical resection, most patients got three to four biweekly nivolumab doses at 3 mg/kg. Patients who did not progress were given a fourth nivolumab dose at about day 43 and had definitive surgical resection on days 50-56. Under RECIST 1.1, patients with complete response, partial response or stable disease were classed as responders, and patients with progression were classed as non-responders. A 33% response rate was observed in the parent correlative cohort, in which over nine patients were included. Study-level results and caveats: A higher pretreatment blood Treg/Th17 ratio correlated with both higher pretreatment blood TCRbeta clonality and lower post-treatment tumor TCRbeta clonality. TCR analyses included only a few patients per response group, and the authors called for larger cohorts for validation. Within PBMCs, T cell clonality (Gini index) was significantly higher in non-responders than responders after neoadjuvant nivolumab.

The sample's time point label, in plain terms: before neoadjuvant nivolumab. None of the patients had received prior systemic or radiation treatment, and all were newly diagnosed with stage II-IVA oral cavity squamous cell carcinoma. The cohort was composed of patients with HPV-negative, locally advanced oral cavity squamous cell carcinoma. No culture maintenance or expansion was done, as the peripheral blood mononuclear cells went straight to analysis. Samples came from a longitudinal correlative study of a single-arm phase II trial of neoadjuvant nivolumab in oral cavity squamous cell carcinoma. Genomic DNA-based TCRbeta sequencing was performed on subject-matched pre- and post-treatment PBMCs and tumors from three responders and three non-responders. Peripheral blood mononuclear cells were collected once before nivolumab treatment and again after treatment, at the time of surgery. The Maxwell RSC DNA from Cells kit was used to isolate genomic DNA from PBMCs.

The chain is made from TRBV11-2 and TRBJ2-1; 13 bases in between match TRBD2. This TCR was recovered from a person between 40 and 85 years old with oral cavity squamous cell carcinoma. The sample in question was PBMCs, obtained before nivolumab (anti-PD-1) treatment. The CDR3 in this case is CASSSTSGGNNEQFF. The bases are TGTGCCAGCAGCTCGACTAGCGGGGGGAACAATGAGCAGTTCTTC.